This T cell receptor (beta chain) appears in the sequencing data of a study of blood T cell repertoires in COVID-19. Across the study: Samples representing acute and convalescent COVID-19 were sourced from the United States, Italy and Spain.

The data were produced by immunoSEQ multiplex PCR, yet TCRdb's version contains in-frame clones alone and is incomplete. The sample consists of more than 95,000 clones, around four fifths of them appearing once. The germline gives CDR1 LNHDA, CDR2 SQIVND (reference sequence). V shed 4 bases and J shed 4 bases, with 8 bases lying between them. This CDR3 is 14 amino acids long. The chain employs TRBV19 and TRBJ1-6; D gene ambiguous. The sample comprised peripheral blood. The clonotype comes from a human donor in a cohort sampled during active COVID-19. The CDR3 reads CASSTAGYNSPLHF. The CDR3 DNA follows: TGTGCCAGTAGTACCGCGGGTTATAATTCACCCCTCCACTTT.